The 16 T cell receptor beta chains below come from one sample, sequenced in a study of T cell repertoires in cytomegalovirus infection. A single record per CDR3 protein comes from TCRdb applying MiXCR to the reads. The sample gives around 900,000 distinct CDR3 sequences, around 32% of which show up once; roughly 12% is in the top ten. These receptors have no identified antigens. This material consisted of cultured CD8+ T cells from PBMCs, taken from culture after CMV antigen stimulation. These receptors all come from a human donor in good health (CMV status not recorded). Some clones in this sample may be carry-over from other donors' samples.

This clonotype was counted a few times. This CDR3 is CASRQSQGPYEQYF. CDR3 nucleotides: TGTGCCAGCAGGCAGTCCCAGGGTCCCTACGAGCAGTACTTC. The rearrangement uses TRBV12-3 or TRBV12-4 and TRBJ2-7; weak D call: TRBD1 (5 bases). This CDR3 region has 14 residues. Trimming took 6 bases from V and 2 from J, leaving 14 bases between them.

V usage is TRBV6-5 and J usage is TRBJ1-1; D gene uncertain. Germline values: CDR1 MNHEY, CDR2 SVGAGI. Deletions cut 10 bases from V and 3 bases from J, with 12 bases between. The CDR3 is made up of 12 amino acids. CDR3 sequence: CATRGGDTEAFF. In nucleotides, the CDR3 is TGTGCCACCAGAGGTGGGGACACTGAAGCTTTCTTT.

This chain links TRBV3-1 with TRBJ2-1; D tentatively fits TRBD1 or TRBD2 (5 bases each). V dropped 1 base and J dropped 7 bases, with 14 bases sitting between them. The germline gives CDR1 LGHDT, CDR2 YNNKEL (reference sequence). The CDR3 is 15 residues long. The CDR3: CASSQAGDPRNEQFF. In DNA form, the CDR3 reads TGTGCCAGCAGCCAAGCTGGGGACCCCCGGAATGAGCAGTTCTTC.

This rearrangement joins TRBV6-5 to TRBJ2-4, with unresolved D. This CDR3 contains 17 residues. The germline CDR1 and CDR2 sequences are MNHEY and SVGAGI. V lost 0 bases to trimming and J lost 4 bases, with 16 bases between them. Written as DNA, the CDR3 is TGTGCCAGCAGTTACTCGGGTCACAGAAATCTAAAAAACATTCAGTACTTC. The encoded protein is CASSYSGHRNLKNIQYF.

This clonotype occurred a few times. The CDR3 reads CAISDRVNGYTF. CDR3 bases: TGTGCCATCAGTGACAGAGTGAATGGCTACACCTTC. This rearrangement joins TRBV10-3 to TRBJ1-2; D gene uncertain. Trimming shortened V by 3 bases and J by 6 bases, and 8 bases separated the two germline ends. This CDR3 has 12 amino acids. Germline V gene lookup returns CDR1 ENHRY and CDR2 SYGVKD.

The genes are TRBV12-3 or TRBV12-4 and TRBJ1-1; tentative D call: TRBD1 (6 bases). The CDR3 is 15 residues long. The ends were cut back, 1 base at V and 5 bases at J, with 14 bases in the middle. The DNA for the CDR3 is TGTGCCAGCAGTTTAGAATATACAGGGCGGACTGAAGCTTTCTTT. This gives the protein CASSLEYTGRTEAFF.

The V call is TRBV6-5, the J call TRBJ2-2; the D gene is possibly TRBD2 (7 bases). This CDR3 has 16 residues. Looked up from germline, CDR1 is MNHEY and CDR2 is SVGAGI. V lost 2 bases to trimming and J lost 6 bases, with 16 bases between them. CDR3 sequence reads: CASSYGAGARSGELFF. The CDR3 DNA is TGTGCCAGCAGTTACGGGGCGGGGGCCCGTTCCGGGGAGCTGTTTTTT.

The V call is TRBV12-3 or TRBV12-4, the J call TRBJ2-7, with no clear D. The CDR3 is 13 residues long. The V and J ends lost 2 bases and 6 bases respectively, with 11 bases between them. The CDR3 sequence: CASSLCQSCEQYF. In nucleotides, the CDR3 is TGTGCCAGCAGTTTATGCCAGAGCTGCGAGCAGTACTTC.

J is TRBJ2-7 and V is TRBV5-1; 8 nucleotides align to TRBD2. The V segment lost 3 bases and the J segment 0 bases; nucleotides outside the gene matches: 8. The CDR3 sequence is 16 residues long. Germline values: CDR1 SGHRS, CDR2 YFSETQ. The CDR3 region has the DNA TGCGCCAGCAGCTCTGGGCGACTAGCGTACTCCTACGAGCAGTACTTC. Amino acids: CASSSGRLAYSYEQYF.

This clonotype was detected ten times or more. One end of the junction is discordant with germline, which a read error may explain. This sequence joins TRBV7-7 and TRBJ2-3; 11 nucleotides align to TRBD2. The CDR3 has 16 residues. The germline V gene encodes CDR1 SSHAT and CDR2 FNYEAQ (reference sequence). CDR3 in amino acids: CASSLRTSGSTDTQYF. CDR3 nucleotide sequence: TGTGCTAGCAGCCTTCGGACTAGCGGGTCCACAGATACGCAGTATTTT. Full variable domain (missing parts from reference TRBV7-7 and TRBJ2-3): GAGVSQSPRYKVTKRGQDVTLRCDPISSHATLYWYQQALGQGPEFLTYFNYEAQPDKSGLPSDRFSAERPEGSISTLTIQRTEQRDSAMYRCASSLRTSGSTDTQYFGPGTRLTVL.

This clonotype was detected only a few times. The chain joins TRBV18 to TRBJ2-5; 8 bases match TRBD2. CDR1 is KGHSH, CDR2 LQKENI, per germline. J lost 5 bases, V lost 3 bases, and 8 bases had no gene match. The CDR3 covers 15 residues. CDR3 in amino acids: CASSPTSGGWETQYF. The CDR3 DNA sequence: TGTGCCAGCTCACCTACAAGCGGGGGATGGGAGACCCAGTACTTC. The entire variable domain, with the rest obtained from reference TRBV18 and TRBJ2-5, is as follows: NAGVMQNPRHLVRRRGQEARLRCSPMKGHSHVYWYRQLPEEGLKFMVYLQKENIIDESGMPKERFSAEFPKEGPSILRIQQVVRGDSAAYFCASSPTSGGWETQYFGPGTRLLVL.

This clonotype was picked up a small number of times. The gene calls are TRBV19 and TRBJ1-2, with unresolved D. Trimming stripped 10 bases from V and 1 base from J, with 10 bases between. Germline V lookup: CDR1 LNHDA, CDR2 SQIVND (reference sequence). This CDR3 has 12 residues. Written as DNA, the CDR3 is TGTGCCATTAAGGATGGTAACTATGGCTACACCTTC. Translating it yields CAIKDGNYGYTF.

The table lists this clonotype with a few counts. The rearrangement links TRBV27 to TRBJ1-5; D not certain. The CDR3 runs to 15 residues. Germline CDR1 reads MNHEY; CDR2 reads SMNVEV (reference sequence). V shed 0 bases and J shed 5 bases, with 11 bases lying between them. The CDR3 nucleotides are TGTGCCAGCAGTTTATCTGGGCGGCTTTATCAGCCCCAGCATTTT. As protein: CASSLSGRLYQPQHF.

In its sample, this clonotype was seen a few times. The chain has TRBV27 and TRBJ1-2; no firm D call. This CDR3 has 14 amino acids. Trimming stripped 3 bases from V and 4 bases from J, with 12 bases between. In germline, CDR1 is MNHEY, CDR2 SMNVEV (reference sequence). CDR3 bases: TGTGCCAGCAGTTTCGGTCAGACGGGCTATGGCTACACCTTC. It translates to CASSFGQTGYGYTF.

This clonotype was seen only a few times. The V and J genes are TRBV12-3 or TRBV12-4 and TRBJ2-1, with D unresolved. The CDR3 has 13 residues. V lost 1 base and J 10 bases, leaving 11 bases between the germline ends. The CDR3 loop reads CASSLGPTREQFF. The CDR3 region has the DNA TGTGCCAGCAGTTTAGGTCCCACACGGGAGCAGTTCTTC.

This clonotype was seen a few times. This chain joins TRBV6-5 and TRBJ2-3; D may be TRBD2 (5 bases). This CDR3 has 14 residues. The ends were cut back, 0 bases at V and 6 bases at J, with 10 bases in the middle. Germline V CDR1 and CDR2: MNHEY, SVGAGI. The CDR3 loop reads CASSYSAAGDTQYF. CDR3 nucleotides: TGTGCCAGCAGTTACTCAGCGGCTGGCGATACGCAGTATTTT.